The rows below give T cell receptor beta chains drawn from one sample of a study of CD8+CD57+ T cells in acquired aplastic anemia. TCRdb re-called the reads with MiXCR, one entry per CDR3 protein. This table has around 230,000 distinct CDR3 sequences, 61% appearing once. Sequenced sample: sorted CD4+, CD8+, or CD8+CD57+ T cells (not recorded which) from PBMCs. The receptors stem from a human donor in good health. Both conserved end residues are part of each CDR3. The D gene is left open where the match is weak. Rows give clone size only sometimes, using once, few, many, or a class for an expanded clone.

j_call: TRBJ2-1; clone_size: .; v_call: TRBV12-3/TRBV12-4; d_call: TRBD1; cdr3_nt: TGTGCCAGCAGTCCGGGGACAGGGGGCGGGAATGAGCAGTTCTTC; cdr3_aa: CASSPGTGGGNEQFF
j_call: TRBJ2-7; clone_size: many; v_call: TRBV20-1; d_call: TRBD2; cdr3_nt: TGCAGTGCCCCAGCGGGAGCTGGGTACGAGCAGTACTTC; cdr3_aa: CSAPAGAGYEQYF
j_call: TRBJ1-2; clone_size: .; v_call: TRBV12-3/TRBV12-4; d_call: .; cdr3_nt: TGTGCCAGCACCCAAAGTCCGGCCAACTATGGCTACACCTTC; cdr3_aa: CASTQSPANYGYTF
j_call: TRBJ2-7; clone_size: once; v_call: TRBV6-2/TRBV6-3; d_call: .; cdr3_nt: TGTGCCAGCAGCTCCGACGGCGGCTACGAGCAGTACTTC; cdr3_aa: CASSSDGGYEQYF
j_call: TRBJ2-7; clone_size: many; v_call: TRBV9; d_call: TRBD2; cdr3_nt: TGTGCCAGCAGCGTAGGGGGGGGTCAAGCCTACGAGCAGTACTTC; cdr3_aa: CASSVGGGQAYEQYF
j_call: TRBJ2-1; clone_size: once; v_call: TRBV7-3; d_call: TRBD2; cdr3_nt: TGTGCCAGCAGCTCCAGTCGGACTAGCGGCTACAATGAGCAGTTCTTC; cdr3_aa: CASSSSRTSGYNEQFF
j_call: TRBJ2-7; clone_size: many; v_call: TRBV4-1; d_call: .; cdr3_nt: TGCGCCAGCAGCCATCGGGACTTGGCCTACGAGCAGTACTTC; cdr3_aa: CASSHRDLAYEQYF
j_call: TRBJ1-4; clone_size: .; v_call: TRBV7-8; d_call: TRBD1; cdr3_nt: TGTGCCAGCAGCTACGGGACAGGGTGGGAAAAACTGTTTTTT; cdr3_aa: CASSYGTGWEKLFF
j_call: TRBJ1-3; clone_size: few; v_call: TRBV6-5; d_call: TRBD1; cdr3_nt: TGTGCCAGTCGGACAGGGTTCTCTGGAAACACCATATATTTT; cdr3_aa: CASRTGFSGNTIYF
j_call: TRBJ2-7; clone_size: many; v_call: TRBV6-2/TRBV6-3; d_call: TRBD2; cdr3_nt: TGTGCCAGCAGAATCGAGCGGGGGGAATCCTACGAGCAGTACTTC; cdr3_aa: CASRIERGESYEQYF
j_call: TRBJ2-3; clone_size: .; v_call: TRBV24-1; d_call: .; cdr3_nt: TGTGCCACCAGTGATTTGCTTGGACTTACCACGTATTTT; cdr3_aa: CATSDLLGLTTYF
j_call: TRBJ2-2; clone_size: once; v_call: TRBV29-1; d_call: .; cdr3_nt: TGCAGCGTCGGGGGGAACACCGGGGAGCTGTTTTTT; cdr3_aa: CSVGGNTGELFF
j_call: TRBJ2-3; clone_size: .; v_call: TRBV15; d_call: .; cdr3_nt: TGTGCCACCAGCAGAGACTACCGGAACACAGATACGCAGTATTTT; cdr3_aa: CATSRDYRNTDTQYF
j_call: TRBJ1-1; clone_size: .; v_call: TRBV14; d_call: .; cdr3_nt: TGTGCCAGCTCCTTAACCACTGAAGCTTTCTTT; cdr3_aa: CASSLTTEAFF
j_call: TRBJ2-7; clone_size: .; v_call: TRBV19; d_call: .; cdr3_nt: TGTGCCAGTAGTTGCGGCCGGGAGATCCACTACGAGCAGTACTTC; cdr3_aa: CASSCGREIHYEQYF
j_call: TRBJ1-6; clone_size: .; v_call: TRBV7-2; d_call: TRBD1; cdr3_nt: TGTGCCAGCAGCTCCCTGGGGACAGGGATTCGGAATTCACCCCTCCACTTT; cdr3_aa: CASSSLGTGIRNSPLHF
j_call: TRBJ2-7; clone_size: many; v_call: TRBV7-9; d_call: .; cdr3_nt: TGTGCCAGCAGCTTAGTTAGTATCGGGGCCTACGAGCAGTACTTC; cdr3_aa: CASSLVSIGAYEQYF
j_call: TRBJ2-2; clone_size: .; v_call: TRBV7-9; d_call: .; cdr3_nt: TGTGCCAGCAGCCCAGAGAGAGGGGAGCTGTTTTTT; cdr3_aa: CASSPERGELFF
j_call: TRBJ1-1; clone_size: once; v_call: TRBV20-1; d_call: .; cdr3_nt: TGCAGTGCTAGAGAACAGCAGGGCACTGAAGCTTTCTTT; cdr3_aa: CSAREQQGTEAFF
j_call: TRBJ2-3; clone_size: many; v_call: TRBV5-1; d_call: TRBD1; cdr3_nt: TGCGCCAGCAGCTTCTCCGGGACAGGGGGGACAGATACGCAGTATTTT; cdr3_aa: CASSFSGTGGTDTQYF
j_call: TRBJ2-1; clone_size: many; v_call: TRBV6-4; d_call: .; cdr3_nt: TGTGCCAGCAGTGACTCTGTAGATTACAATGAGCAGTTCTTC; cdr3_aa: CASSDSVDYNEQFF
j_call: TRBJ2-5; clone_size: .; v_call: TRBV24-1; d_call: TRBD2; cdr3_nt: TGTGCCACCAGTGCAGCGGGAGGCGTTCGGGAGACCCAGTACTTC; cdr3_aa: CATSAAGGVRETQYF
j_call: TRBJ2-1; clone_size: .; v_call: TRBV7-2; d_call: .; cdr3_nt: TGTGCCAGCAGACCCCGGGCTTCGGAGCAGTTCTTC; cdr3_aa: CASRPRASEQFF
j_call: TRBJ2-2; clone_size: .; v_call: TRBV6-1; d_call: TRBD2; cdr3_nt: TGTGCCAGCAGTGAAGGACTAGCGGGAGCCGGGGAGCTGTTTTTT; cdr3_aa: CASSEGLAGAGELFF
j_call: TRBJ1-2; clone_size: once; v_call: TRBV10-3; d_call: .; cdr3_nt: TGTGCCATCAGTGATCAGGGAACTAACTATGGCTACACCTTC; cdr3_aa: CAISDQGTNYGYTF
j_call: TRBJ2-5; clone_size: .; v_call: TRBV10-3; d_call: TRBD2; cdr3_nt: TGTGCCATCAGTGAGCCGGGACTAGCGGGAGCCCAGTACTTC; cdr3_aa: CAISEPGLAGAQYF
j_call: TRBJ1-3; clone_size: many; v_call: TRBV6-5; d_call: .; cdr3_nt: TGTGCCAGCAGTACGGGACTGCTCTCTGGAAACACCATATATTTT; cdr3_aa: CASSTGLLSGNTIYF
j_call: TRBJ2-7; clone_size: .; v_call: TRBV29-1; d_call: .; cdr3_nt: TGCAGCGTTACCGGGACATACCCCTACGAGCAGTACTTC; cdr3_aa: CSVTGTYPYEQYF
j_call: TRBJ2-5; clone_size: .; v_call: TRBV10-3; d_call: .; cdr3_nt: TGTGCCAGCAGCCAAACAGGTGGGGGTCCAGAGACCCAGTACTTC; cdr3_aa: CASSQTGGGPETQYF
j_call: TRBJ2-1; clone_size: .; v_call: TRBV10-3; d_call: TRBD1; cdr3_nt: TGTGCCATCAGTGAAGGGGACAGGGAGTTCAGTGACAATGAGCAGTTCTTC; cdr3_aa: CAISEGDREFSDNEQFF
j_call: TRBJ2-1; clone_size: many; v_call: TRBV7-6; d_call: TRBD2; cdr3_nt: TGTGCCAGCAGCTTAGAAGCGGGAGTAATAGATGAGCAGTTCTTC; cdr3_aa: CASSLEAGVIDEQFF
j_call: TRBJ1-6; clone_size: many; v_call: TRBV19; d_call: .; cdr3_nt: TGTGCCAGTAGTATGGTCGGGGGCTCCTATAATTCACCCCTCCACTTT; cdr3_aa: CASSMVGGSYNSPLHF
j_call: TRBJ2-3; clone_size: .; v_call: TRBV5-1; d_call: .; cdr3_nt: TGCGCCAGCAGCTCCCCCCTGGGCGTCTCAGATACGCAGTATTTT; cdr3_aa: CASSSPLGVSDTQYF
j_call: TRBJ1-2; clone_size: once; v_call: TRBV5-5; d_call: .; cdr3_nt: TGTGCCAGCAGCCCGAGTCAGGTACTGGGCTATGGCTACACCTTC; cdr3_aa: CASSPSQVLGYGYTF
j_call: TRBJ2-3; clone_size: .; v_call: TRBV4-2; d_call: .; cdr3_nt: TGTGCCAGCAGCCAAAGCGGCTGGCCCTATACGCAGTATTTT; cdr3_aa: CASSQSGWPYTQYF
j_call: TRBJ2-7; clone_size: .; v_call: TRBV10-3; d_call: .; cdr3_nt: TGTGCCATCAGCGACACCTACGAGCAGTACTTC; cdr3_aa: CAISDTYEQYF
j_call: TRBJ1-4; clone_size: once; v_call: TRBV7-2; d_call: .; cdr3_nt: TGTGCCAGCAGCTTGGCCGCGCCAGGGAATGAAAAACTGTTTTTT; cdr3_aa: CASSLAAPGNEKLFF
j_call: TRBJ2-7; clone_size: .; v_call: TRBV10-1; d_call: .; cdr3_nt: TGCGCCAGCAGTGAGTCGTACAGGACTACAGGGGAGCAGTACTTC; cdr3_aa: CASSESYRTTGEQYF
j_call: TRBJ2-1; clone_size: .; v_call: TRBV12-3/TRBV12-4; d_call: TRBD2; cdr3_nt: TGTGCCAGCAGCCTCGGGGGGGCCCTTGAGCAGTTCTTC; cdr3_aa: CASSLGGALEQFF
j_call: TRBJ2-1; clone_size: .; v_call: TRBV20-1; d_call: TRBD2; cdr3_nt: TGCAGTGCTAGAGAGTTGGCGGGAGCGGCAATCTACAATGAGCAGTTCTTC; cdr3_aa: CSARELAGAAIYNEQFF
j_call: TRBJ1-5; clone_size: few; v_call: TRBV3-1; d_call: .; cdr3_nt: TGTGCCAGCAGCCAAGGGCAGGCGAGCAATCAGCCCCAGCATTTT; cdr3_aa: CASSQGQASNQPQHF
j_call: TRBJ1-6; clone_size: .; v_call: TRBV5-8; d_call: .; cdr3_nt: TGTGCCAGCAGCTTGGCGGCAGGGAACAGGTCACCCCTCCACTTT; cdr3_aa: CASSLAAGNRSPLHF
j_call: TRBJ2-1; clone_size: once; v_call: TRBV6-4; d_call: TRBD2; cdr3_nt: TGTGCCAGCAGTGAGGCGGGAGGAGTCTCCTACAATGAGCAGTTCTTC; cdr3_aa: CASSEAGGVSYNEQFF
j_call: TRBJ2-2; clone_size: .; v_call: TRBV14; d_call: TRBD2; cdr3_nt: TGTGCCAGCAGCCCTCCGAGCGGGGGTTTTAACACCGGGGAGCTGTTTTTT; cdr3_aa: CASSPPSGGFNTGELFF
j_call: TRBJ1-1; clone_size: .; v_call: TRBV19; d_call: .; cdr3_nt: TGTGCCAGTAGTATAGATCCCATCGGAACTGAAGCTTTCTTT; cdr3_aa: CASSIDPIGTEAFF
j_call: TRBJ2-7; clone_size: .; v_call: TRBV10-1; d_call: .; cdr3_nt: TGCGCCACTCCTAGGCGACGGGGGATACCCTTCTACGAGCAGTACTTC; cdr3_aa: CATPRRRGIPFYEQYF
j_call: TRBJ1-1; clone_size: many; v_call: TRBV11-3; d_call: .; cdr3_nt: TGTGCCAGCGCCCATTCGGGAGGTCCGAACACTGAAGCTTTCTTT; cdr3_aa: CASAHSGGPNTEAFF
j_call: TRBJ2-1; clone_size: .; v_call: TRBV7-9; d_call: .; cdr3_nt: TGTGCCAGCAGCTTAGGTAGGGACGATGAGCAGTTCTTC; cdr3_aa: CASSLGRDDEQFF
j_call: TRBJ1-1; clone_size: .; v_call: TRBV20-1; d_call: .; cdr3_nt: TGCAGTGCCCTACAGGGAGGCAACACTGAAGCTTTCTTT; cdr3_aa: CSALQGGNTEAFF
j_call: TRBJ1-6; clone_size: .; v_call: TRBV5-5; d_call: .; cdr3_nt: TGTGCCAGCAGCTGGGAACTCGGGTCACCCCTCCACTTT; cdr3_aa: CASSWELGSPLHF
j_call: TRBJ1-5; clone_size: .; v_call: TRBV19; d_call: TRBD1; cdr3_nt: TGTGCCAGTAGTATAGGCCCGGGACAGTTTTATCAGCCCCAGCATTTT; cdr3_aa: CASSIGPGQFYQPQHF
j_call: TRBJ1-1; clone_size: .; v_call: TRBV3-1; d_call: .; cdr3_nt: TGTGCCAGCAGCCAAGGGGAAGGGTCTGAAGCTTTCTTT; cdr3_aa: CASSQGEGSEAFF